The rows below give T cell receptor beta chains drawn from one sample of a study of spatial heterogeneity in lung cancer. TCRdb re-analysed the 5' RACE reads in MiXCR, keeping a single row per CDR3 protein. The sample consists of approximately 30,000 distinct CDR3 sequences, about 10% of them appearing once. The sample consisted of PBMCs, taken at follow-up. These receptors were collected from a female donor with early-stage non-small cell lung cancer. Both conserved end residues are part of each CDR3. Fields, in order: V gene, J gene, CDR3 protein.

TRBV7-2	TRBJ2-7	CASSLGDRGTYEQYF
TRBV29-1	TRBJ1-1	CSVIVNTEAFF
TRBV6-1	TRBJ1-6	CASRGGTRSPLHF
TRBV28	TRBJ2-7	CASSLRREQYF
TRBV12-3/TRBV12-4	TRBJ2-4	CASSPTGGLAKNIQYF
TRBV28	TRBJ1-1	CASRQTGGRLNTEAFF
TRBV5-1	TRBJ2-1	CASSAGQDYNEQFF
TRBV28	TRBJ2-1	CARAQGARNEQFF
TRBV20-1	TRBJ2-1	CSAQQASGYNEQFF
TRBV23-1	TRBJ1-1	CASSRSTGEGIENTEAFF
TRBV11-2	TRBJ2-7	CASSPAGTSRRIEQYF
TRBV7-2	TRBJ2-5	CASSAGLALETQYF
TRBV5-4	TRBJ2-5	CASSSGQRMETQYF
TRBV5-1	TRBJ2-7	CASSNSAGTYEQYF
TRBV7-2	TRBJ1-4	CASSPGYLGEKLFF
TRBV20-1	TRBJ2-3	CSASEGGRSYVTDTQYF
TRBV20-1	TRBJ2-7	CSARDSAKTYEQYF
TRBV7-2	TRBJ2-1	CASSFLSGGDFDNEQFF
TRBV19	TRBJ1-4	CASSLQAHGGEKLFF
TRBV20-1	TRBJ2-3	CSATKAVDTQYF
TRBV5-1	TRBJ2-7	CASSRDSYEQYF
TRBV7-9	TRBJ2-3	CASRSGGPSSTDTQYF
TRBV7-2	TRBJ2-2	CASSFHGAAFSGTGELFF
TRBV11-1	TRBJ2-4	CASSSKAGGAKNIQYF
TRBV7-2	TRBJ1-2	CASSSGQYYGYTF
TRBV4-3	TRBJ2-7	CASSQGGSSYEQYF
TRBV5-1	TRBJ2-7	CASSPGQGSYEQYF
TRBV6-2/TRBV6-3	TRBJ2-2	CASGLDRGTGELFF
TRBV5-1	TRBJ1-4	CASSPSTGGNEKLFF
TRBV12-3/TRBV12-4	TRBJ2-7	CASVQTGSYEQYF
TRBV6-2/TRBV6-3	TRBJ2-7	CASRPSVTNEQYF
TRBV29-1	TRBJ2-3	CSVNYTQYF
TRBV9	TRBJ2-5	CASSARDREKETQYF
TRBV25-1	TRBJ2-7	CASSESAIYEQYF
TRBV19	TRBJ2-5	CASSVTGVGETQYF
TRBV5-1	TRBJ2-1	CASSLRPPGTSGGLYNEQFF
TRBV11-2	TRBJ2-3	CATLRGGFTDTQYF
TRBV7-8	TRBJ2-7	CASSLDPRLVAGGITYEQYF
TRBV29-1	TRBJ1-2	CSVPGGNYGYTF
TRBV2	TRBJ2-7	CASSEFGRAGGYEQYF
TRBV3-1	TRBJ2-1	CASSQAPASYNEQFF
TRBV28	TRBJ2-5	CAAGTSGAQETQYF
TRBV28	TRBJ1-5	CASSFLIGEYQPQHF
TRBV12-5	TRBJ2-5	CASGLYLTGTGGRETQYF
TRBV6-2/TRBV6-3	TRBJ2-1	CASRPVGGDEQFF
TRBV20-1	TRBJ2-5	CSAHRGTDETQYF
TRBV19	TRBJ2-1	CASTRMGQGPYNEQFF
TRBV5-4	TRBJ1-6	CASSSGDNLRAVHF
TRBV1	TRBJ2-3	CTSSLESGLAGTTDTQYF
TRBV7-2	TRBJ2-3	CASSLTSGGPDTQYF
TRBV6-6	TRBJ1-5	CASSPYSNQPQHF
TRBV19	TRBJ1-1	CASSTGTGRVRTEAFF
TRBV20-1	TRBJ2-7	CSAREWGSYEQYF
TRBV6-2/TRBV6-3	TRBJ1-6	CASAGTDWDSPLHF
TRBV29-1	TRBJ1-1	CSVGGSEAFF
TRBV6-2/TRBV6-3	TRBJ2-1	CASRKAGDNEQFF
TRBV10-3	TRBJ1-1	CATVDRERGANLNEAFF
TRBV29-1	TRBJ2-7	CSVEAPGTALLPYEQYF